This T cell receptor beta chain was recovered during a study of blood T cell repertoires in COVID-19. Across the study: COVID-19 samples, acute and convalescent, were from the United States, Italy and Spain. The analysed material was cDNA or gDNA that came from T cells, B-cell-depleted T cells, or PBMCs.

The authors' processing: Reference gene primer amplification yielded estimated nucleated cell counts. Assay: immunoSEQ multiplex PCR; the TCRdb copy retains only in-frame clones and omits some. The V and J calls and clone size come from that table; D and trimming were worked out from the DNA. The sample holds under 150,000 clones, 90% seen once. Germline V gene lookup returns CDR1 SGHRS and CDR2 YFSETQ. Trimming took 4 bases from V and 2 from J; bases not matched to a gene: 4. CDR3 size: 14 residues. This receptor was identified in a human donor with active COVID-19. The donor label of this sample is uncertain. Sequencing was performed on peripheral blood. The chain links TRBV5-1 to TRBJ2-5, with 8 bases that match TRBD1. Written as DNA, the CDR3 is TGCGCCAGCAGCATAAGGGACAGGCAAGAGACCCAGTACTTC. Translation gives CASSIRDRQETQYF. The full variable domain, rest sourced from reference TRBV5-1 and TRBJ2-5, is KAGVTQTPRYLIKTRGQQVTLSCSPISGHRSVSWYQQTPGQGLQFLFEYFSETQRNKGNFPGRFSGRQFSNSRSEMNVSTLELGDSALYLCASSIRDRQETQYFGPGTRLLVL.